These T cell receptor beta chains were read from a single sample in a study of healthy donors' naive CD4 and CD8 T cells. TCRdb itself ran the reads through MiXCR, one entry per CDR3 protein. The repertoire has approximately 180,000 distinct CDR3 sequences, nearly 75% of them found once; the top ten carry approximately 2.5%. The sample was naive CD4+ and CD8+ T cells sorted from blood, pooled from several donors. Source of these receptors: a pool of human donors in good health; the sample pools cells from several healthy donors. CDR3s include the opening cysteine and the closing phenylalanine or tryptophan. Fields, in order: V gene, CDR3 length, CDR3 protein.

TRBV4-3 17 CASSQDAWSGGLTEAFF
TRBV29-1 15 CSARPNLGAKNIQYF
TRBV20-1 16 CSARTLAGSSYNEQFF
TRBV29-1 12 CSVVPGGTEAFF
TRBV10-3 15 CAIILQGAMGYEQYF
TRBV29-1 14 CSVAGSGTYNEQFF
TRBV5-1 14 CASSSRTGVGEQYF
TRBV5-1 18 CASSSGGLAGTSTDTQYF
TRBV29-1 14 CSVEAPSGYNEQFF
TRBV27 18 CASSLSGSEASSNQPQHF
TRBV19 17 CASSTIPGQRTGNTIYF
TRBV29-1 15 CSVDARPSSYNEQFF
TRBV29-1 12 CSVDSPGNEQFF
TRBV29-1 12 CSVVYREDEQYF
TRBV29-1 15 CSVDSRDRAMNEQFF
TRBV27 13 CASSFRGLNEQFF
TRBV6-5 15 CASSITGAENTEAFF
TRBV27 15 CASSPRTGEWNEQYF
TRBV29-1 16 CSVEVQLDSSYNEQFF
TRBV29-1 14 CSVSPAGGTDTQYF
TRBV29-1 14 CSVPKGTGKREQYF
TRBV19 13 CASTSDPRGGYTF
TRBV19 16 CASSIGGEWGNQPQHF
TRBV6-2/TRBV6-3 13 CASSSGNSYEQYF
TRBV29-1 11 CSYTGPETQYF
TRBV2 14 CASRLAGAYNEQFF
TRBV29-1 12 CSVDPSGTEAFF
TRBV6-5 15 CASSTRDSLAYEQYF
TRBV5-4 14 CASSLVASTDTQYF
TRBV28 17 CASSLTPLADLSYEQYF
TRBV10-3 13 CAISGSSGNTIYF
TRBV6-2/TRBV6-3 12 CASGTSNQPQHF
TRBV29-1 13 CSASPPRNYGYTF
TRBV5-6 16 CATRLAGGLSYNEQFF
TRBV2 15 CASSKISDSQETQYF